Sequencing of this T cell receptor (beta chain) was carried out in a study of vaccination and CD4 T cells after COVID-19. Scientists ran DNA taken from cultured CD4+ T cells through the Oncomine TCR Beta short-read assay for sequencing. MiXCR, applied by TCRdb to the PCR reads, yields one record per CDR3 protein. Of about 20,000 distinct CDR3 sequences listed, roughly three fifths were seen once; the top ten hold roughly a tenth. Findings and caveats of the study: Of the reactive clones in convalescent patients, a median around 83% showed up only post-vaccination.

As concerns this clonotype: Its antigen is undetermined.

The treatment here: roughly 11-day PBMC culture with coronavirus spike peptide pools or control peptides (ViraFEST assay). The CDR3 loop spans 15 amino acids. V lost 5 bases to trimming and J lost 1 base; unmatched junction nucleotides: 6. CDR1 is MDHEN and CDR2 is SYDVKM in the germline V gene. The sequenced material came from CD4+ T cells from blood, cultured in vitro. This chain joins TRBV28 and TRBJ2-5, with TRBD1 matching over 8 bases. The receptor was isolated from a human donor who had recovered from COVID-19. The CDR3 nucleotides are TGTGCCAGCAGTCCAATGGACAGGGTCCAAGAGACCCAGTACTTC. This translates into CASSPMDRVQETQYF.